A single sample is the source of the 22 T cell receptor beta chains below, sequenced in a study of CD8+ T cells in alopecia areata. Stated treatment: oral pan-JAK inhibitor, 5-10 mg twice daily. RNA was extracted and reverse transcribed into cDNA as the sequencing template. Sequenced by immunoSEQ multiplex PCR; TCRdb stores in-frame clones only, minus some. The data hold 85,000 to 110,000 clones, with 85% to 90% observed a single time. Source: CD8+ T cells sorted from blood, taken at approximately week 30, from a patient treated with tofacitinib. Source of these receptors: a human donor with alopecia areata.

V and J are TRBV29-1 and TRBJ2-1; D gene unclear. This CDR3 is built from 14 residues. Trimming removed 1 base from V and 5 bases from J, with 12 bases in between. Germline loops: CDR1 SQVTM, CDR2 ANQGSEA. The CDR3 DNA reads as TGCAGCGTTGAAGTAGGACCAAGGGACAATGAGCAGTTCTTC. Protein product: CSVEVGPRDNEQFF.

The rearrangement joins TRBV29-1 to TRBJ2-7; no reliable D call. This CDR3 region has 13 residues. Trimming took off 7 bases at V and 2 bases at J, with 15 bases between the two ends. Germline V gene data show CDR1 as SQVTM and CDR2 as ANQGSEA. CDR3 DNA sequence: TGCAGCGCCTCTGACCCCAGCGCCTACGAGCAGTACTTC. This codes for CSASDPSAYEQYF.

CDR3 in amino acids: CASSLGGGSISYEQYF. In DNA, the CDR3 is TGTGCCAGCAGCTTAGGAGGCGGGAGTATCTCCTACGAGCAGTACTTC. This chain uses TRBV13 with TRBJ2-5; TRBD2 matches 7 bases. The end of the DNA fits TRBJ2-7 better, so the J call may be wrong. The V gene's germline CDR1 is PRHDT and CDR2 FYEKMQ (reference sequence). CDR3 length: 16 amino acids.

The rearrangement links TRBV13 to TRBJ2-7; no clear D. Trimming removed 2 bases from V and 5 bases from J, with 13 bases in between. CDR3 length equals 14 residues. Germline V gene data show CDR1 as PRHDT and CDR2 as FYEKMQ (reference sequence). CDR3 DNA: TGTGCCAGCAGCTTAATGCAGGACGACCACGAGCAGTACTTC. Translation: CASSLMQDDHEQYF.

The chain is built from TRBV14 and TRBJ2-1; 10 nucleotides line up with TRBD1. The germline CDR1 and CDR2 sequences are SGHDN and FVKESK. Germline trimming cut 1 base from V and 6 bases from J; bases unmatched to any gene: 6. The CDR3 is made up of 16 amino acids. CDR3: CASSQAWGDRGNEQFF. The CDR3 nucleotides are TGTGCCAGCAGCCAAGCCTGGGGGGACAGGGGCAATGAGCAGTTCTTC.

The chain uses TRBV6-4 and TRBJ2-1; 7 bases match TRBD2. The V and J ends lost 0 bases and 4 bases, in that order; junction bases with no gene match: 3. The CDR3 spans 15 residues. CDR1 and CDR2 (germline): MRHNA, SNTAGT. DNA of the CDR3: TGTGCCAGCAGTGACTCTGGGGGGGGGTACAATGAGCAGTTCTTC. It encodes CASSDSGGGYNEQFF.

J is TRBJ1-2 and V is TRBV10-2, with a possible D match to TRBD1 (6 bases). Germline CDR1 and CDR2: WSHSY and SAAADI. The CDR3 sequence is 15 residues long. Trimming left V 0 bases short and J 4 bases short, with 12 bases between. The chain's CDR3 is CASSESGRGGYGYTF. CDR3 DNA: TGCGCCAGCAGTGAGTCAGGCAGGGGCGGCTATGGCTACACCTTC.

The rearrangement uses TRBV27 and TRBJ2-7, with D possibly being TRBD2 (5 bases). The V and J ends lost 2 bases and 1 base respectively, with 9 bases between them. This CDR3 is built from 14 residues. Germline assignment: CDR1 MNHEY and CDR2 SMNVEV (reference sequence). The CDR3 loop reads CASSLRGLSYEQYF. In DNA form, the CDR3 reads TGTGCCAGCAGTTTAAGAGGACTTTCCTACGAGCAGTACTTC.

The J gene is TRBJ2-7, the V gene TRBV7-9; D remains ambiguous. The CDR3 extends over 15 amino acids. Germline V gene sequence: CDR1 SEHNR, CDR2 FQNEAQ (reference sequence). V lost 5 bases and J 5 bases, leaving 19 bases between the germline ends. CDR3 DNA: TGTGCCAGCAGCCCTGTACTTATAGAGGCCGACGAGCAGTACTTC. Translation: CASSPVLIEADEQYF.

Remarks on this clone: This sample includes further DNA sequences coding for the same CDR3. The chain combines TRBV25-1 with TRBJ2-1; 9 bases agree with TRBD2. Germline assignment: CDR1 MGHDK and CDR2 SYGVNS. The CDR3 loop spans 16 amino acids. V lost 1 base, J lost 8 bases, and 9 bases stayed unmatched. CDR3 in amino acids: CASSEWGLAGGHEQFF. CDR3 nucleotides: TGTGCCAGCAGTGAATGGGGACTGGCGGGGGGGCATGAGCAGTTCTTC.

V and J are TRBV25-1 and TRBJ1-1; maybe TRBD1 (6 bases). V lost 3 bases, J lost 7 bases, and 12 bases lay in between. Germline CDR1 and CDR2: MGHDK and SYGVNS. The CDR3 runs 13 residues. The CDR3: CASSDWDKNEAFF. CDR3 bases: TGTGCCAGCAGTGACTGGGACAAAAATGAAGCTTTCTTT. Complete variable domain (other parts from reference TRBV25-1 and TRBJ1-1): EADIYQTPRYLVIGTGKKITLECSQTMGHDKMYWYQQDPGMELHLIHYSYGVNSTEKGDLSSESTVSRIRTEHFPLTLESARPSHTSQYLCASSDWDKNEAFFGQGTRLTVV.

Points on this clone: Germline is not matched at one junction end, which may reflect a read error. The identical CDR3 is also encoded by other nucleotide sequences in the sample. The chain carries TRBV7-9 and TRBJ1-2; maybe TRBD1 (6 bases). Germline V CDR1 and CDR2: SEHNR, FQNEAQ (reference sequence). The CDR3 is 13 residues long. The CDR3 region has the DNA TGCGCCAGCAGCCCGGGACACTCCTATGGCTACACCTTC. Translating gives CASSPGHSYGYTF.

CDR3 region: CASSPGQGMNTEAFF. The CDR3 coding sequence is TGTGCCAGCAGCCCCGGACAGGGGATGAACACTGAAGCTTTCTTT. This chain links TRBV7-6 with TRBJ1-1; TRBD1 matches at 9 bases. Germline V gene lookup returns CDR1 SGHVS and CDR2 FNYEAQ. The CDR3 covers 15 residues. V shed 5 bases and J 0 bases; nucleotides not matched to a gene: 4.

The J gene is TRBJ2-5, the V gene TRBV29-1; D not certain. Germline CDR1 is SQVTM and CDR2 is ANQGSEA. V was clipped by 3 bases and J by 5 bases, with 10 bases between them. The CDR3 runs to 12 residues. The CDR3, as DNA: TGCAGCGTTGATGTAGTGGAGGAGACCCAGTACTTC. Its translation: CSVDVVEETQYF. The variable domain in full, with the rest retrieved from reference TRBV29-1 and TRBJ2-5, is SAVISQKPSRDICQRGTSLTIQCQVDSQVTMMFWYRQQPGQSLTLIATANQGSEATYESGFVIDKFPISRPNLTFSTLTVSNMSPEDSSIYLCSVDVVEETQYFGPGTRLLVL.

The chain links TRBV4-1 to TRBJ2-7; 9 positions match TRBD1. Germline trimming cut 1 base from V and 3 bases from J; bases unmatched to any gene: 4. This CDR3 spans 15 amino acids. Germline V gene sequence: CDR1 MGHRA, CDR2 YSYEKL. The CDR3 reads CASSQGQGDYYEQYF. The CDR3 DNA reads TGCGCCAGCAGCCAAGGACAGGGGGACTACTACGAGCAGTACTTC.

This rearrangement joins TRBV7-9 to TRBJ2-1; 16 bases are shared with TRBD2. The J segment lost 8 bases and the V segment lost 3 bases, leaving 1 base of the junction unmatched. The CDR3 covers 15 residues. From germline, CDR1 is SEHNR and CDR2 FQNEAQ (reference sequence). CDR3 loop: CASSFGTSGRDEQFF. CDR3 DNA: TGTGCCAGCAGCTTTGGGACTAGCGGGAGGGATGAGCAGTTCTTC. Based on the CDR3 plus reference TRBV7-9 and TRBJ2-1, the full variable domain is DTGVSQNPRHKITKRGQNVTFRCDPISEHNRLYWYRQTLGQGPEFLTYFQNEAQLEKSRLLSDRFSAERPKGSFSTLEIQRTEQGDSAMYLCASSFGTSGRDEQFFGPGTRLTVL.

This clone has just a few counts. The CDR3 spells CASSGPGGFTGELFF. As DNA, the CDR3 is TGTGCCAGCAGTGGGCCAGGGGGATTCACCGGGGAGCTGTTTTTT. V usage is TRBV25-1 and J usage is TRBJ2-2; 7 bases map to TRBD1. CDR3 size: 15 residues. The trim removed 4 bases at V and 4 bases at J, leaving 6 bases unmatched. Germline loops: CDR1 MGHDK, CDR2 SYGVNS. Filled out from reference TRBV25-1 and TRBJ2-2, the complete variable domain reads EADIYQTPRYLVIGTGKKITLECSQTMGHDKMYWYQQDPGMELHLIHYSYGVNSTEKGDLSSESTVSRIRTEHFPLTLESARPSHTSQYLCASSGPGGFTGELFFGEGSRLTVL.

This chain connects TRBV7-2 to TRBJ1-1; no clear D. Germline V gene data show CDR1 as SGHTA and CDR2 as FQGNSA. V was pared by 5 bases and J by 5 bases, with 15 bases between. The CDR3 is made up of 14 amino acids. CDR3 bases: TGTGCCAGCAGCGGGGTGGAGCCGAAAACTGAAGCTTTCTTT. Its translation: CASSGVEPKTEAFF.

The DNA of the CDR3 is TGTGCCAGCAGCCCGGACAACGCGCAGGTCGCGGATACGCAGTATTTT. It is translated as CASSPDNAQVADTQYF. The V and J genes are TRBV13 and TRBJ2-3; weak D call: TRBD1 (5 bases). Germline CDR1 PRHDT, CDR2 FYEKMQ (reference sequence). Between the trimmed V and J ends, which lost 5 bases and 6 bases, there was a span of 21 bases. This CDR3 contains 16 residues.

V usage is TRBV27 and J usage is TRBJ2-5, with a possible D match to TRBD1 (6 bases). Trimming removed 4 bases from V and 1 base from J, with 7 bases in between. The germline gives CDR1 MNHEY, CDR2 SMNVEV (reference sequence). The length of the CDR3 is 13 residues. The CDR3 coding sequence is TGTGCCAGCAGTTCGGACAGCCAAGAGACCCAGTACTTC. It translates to CASSSDSQETQYF.

The chain employs TRBV10-3 and TRBJ2-1; 9 bases fit TRBD2. Germline CDR1 reads ENHRY; CDR2 reads SYGVKD. The CDR3 has 16 residues. Unmatched junction bases numbered 12, after V lost 2 bases and J lost 10 bases. The DNA of the CDR3 is TGTGCCATCAGTGAGCTGGGGCGGGAGGGCCTGGGGGAGCAGTTCTTC. It codes for CAISELGREGLGEQFF.

The chain uses TRBV30 and TRBJ2-7, with a tentative D call TRBD2 (6 bases). CDR1 is GTSNPN, CDR2 SVGIG, per germline (reference sequence). This CDR3 has 13 residues. V lost 3 bases to trimming and J lost 6 bases, with 15 bases between them. The CDR3 here is CAWRMVAGGEQYF. The CDR3 DNA sequence: TGTGCCTGGAGAATGGTTGCCGGGGGCGAGCAGTACTTC.